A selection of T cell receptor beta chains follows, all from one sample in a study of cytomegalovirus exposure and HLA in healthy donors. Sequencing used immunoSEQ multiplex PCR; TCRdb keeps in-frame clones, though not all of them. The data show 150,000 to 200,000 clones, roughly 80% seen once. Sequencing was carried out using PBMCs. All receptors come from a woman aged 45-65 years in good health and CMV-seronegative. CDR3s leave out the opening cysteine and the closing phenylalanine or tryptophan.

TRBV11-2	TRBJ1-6	ASSLLTGKHGNSPLH
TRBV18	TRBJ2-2	ASSPLDGVATGELF
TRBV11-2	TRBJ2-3	ASSAGDFKADTQY
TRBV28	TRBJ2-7	ASSLRAGVHEQY
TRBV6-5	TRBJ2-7	ASSRPGQLTYEQY
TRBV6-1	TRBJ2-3	ASRTGGFTDTQY
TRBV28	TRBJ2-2	ASSPSGINTGELF
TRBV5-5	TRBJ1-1	ASSLVSVLNTEAF
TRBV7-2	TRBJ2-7	ASSSRDNRDEQY
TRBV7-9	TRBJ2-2	ASSSGGPGELF
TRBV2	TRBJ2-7	ASAGTLDYEQY
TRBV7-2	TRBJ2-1	ASSLNRPGQYNEQF
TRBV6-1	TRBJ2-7	ASSEPSGAGLLSYEQY
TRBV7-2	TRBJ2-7	ASSRRGFGEQY
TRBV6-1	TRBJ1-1	ASSTTRRAF
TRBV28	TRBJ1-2	ASTPRGRTYGYT